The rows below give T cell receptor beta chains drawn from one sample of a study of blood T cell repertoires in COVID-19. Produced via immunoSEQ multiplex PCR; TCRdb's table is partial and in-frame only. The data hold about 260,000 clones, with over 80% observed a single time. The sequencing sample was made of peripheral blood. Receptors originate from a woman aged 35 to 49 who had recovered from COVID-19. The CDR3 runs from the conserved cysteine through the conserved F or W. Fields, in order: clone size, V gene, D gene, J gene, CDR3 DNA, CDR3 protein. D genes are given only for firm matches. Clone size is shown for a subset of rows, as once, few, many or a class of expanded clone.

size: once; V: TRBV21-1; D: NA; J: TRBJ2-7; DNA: TGTGCCAGTCCGCGGGGCTACGAGCAGTACTTC; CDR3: CASPRGYEQYF
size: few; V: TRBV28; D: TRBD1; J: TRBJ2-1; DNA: TGTGCCAGCAGTGAACAGGGGTCGCAGTTCTTC; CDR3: CASSEQGSQFF
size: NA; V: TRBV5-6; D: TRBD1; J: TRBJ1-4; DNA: TGTGCCAGCAGTCAAATGGTAGGACAGGGAGAAAAACTGTTTTTT; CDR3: CASSQMVGQGEKLFF
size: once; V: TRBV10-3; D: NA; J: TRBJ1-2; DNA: TGTGCCATCAGCGTAAGGGACACCAACTATGGCTACACCTTC; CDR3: CAISVRDTNYGYTF
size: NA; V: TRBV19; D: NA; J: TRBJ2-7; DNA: TGTGCCAGTAGTCCTAGGACTGGTTTCTCCTACGAGCAGTACTTC; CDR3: CASSPRTGFSYEQYF
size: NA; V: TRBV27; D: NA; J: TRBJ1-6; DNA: TGTGCCAGCAGTCCTGGACGGGAGGGCCCCTATAATTCACCCCTCCACTTT; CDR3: CASSPGREGPYNSPLHF
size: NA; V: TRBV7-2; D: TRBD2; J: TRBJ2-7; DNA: TGTGCCAGCAGCTTGACTAGCGGGGTCCAGTACGAGCAGTACTTC; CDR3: CASSLTSGVQYEQYF
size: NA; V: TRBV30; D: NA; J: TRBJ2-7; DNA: TGTGCCTGGAGTACGGGGAGCGAGCAGTACTTC; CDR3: CAWSTGSEQYF
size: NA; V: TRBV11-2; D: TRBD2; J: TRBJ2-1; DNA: TGTGCCAGCAGCATGGGGACTATCCATGAGCAGTTCTTC; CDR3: CASSMGTIHEQFF
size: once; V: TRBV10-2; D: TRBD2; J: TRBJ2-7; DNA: TGCGCCAGCAGGGAGACTAGCGGGGGGGCAGGCGAGCAGTACTTC; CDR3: CASRETSGGAGEQYF
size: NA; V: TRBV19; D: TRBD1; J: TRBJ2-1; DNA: TGTGCCAGTAGTCTCGACAGGGGGAACAATGAGCAGTTCTTC; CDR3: CASSLDRGNNEQFF
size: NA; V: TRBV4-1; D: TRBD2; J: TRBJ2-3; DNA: TGCGCCAGCAGCCAAGGTAGCGGGGGGCCCACAGATACGCAGTATTTT; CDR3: CASSQGSGGPTDTQYF
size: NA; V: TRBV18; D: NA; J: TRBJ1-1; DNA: TGTGCCAGCTCAATCTGGAACACTGAAGCTTTCTTT; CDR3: CASSIWNTEAFF
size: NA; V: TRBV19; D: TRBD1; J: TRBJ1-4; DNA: TGTGCCAGCGCTTCGGGACAGGCAAATGAAAAACTGTTTTTT; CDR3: CASASGQANEKLFF
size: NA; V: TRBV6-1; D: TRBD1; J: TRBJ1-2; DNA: TGTGCCAGCAGTGAAGACAGGGGGCGCGACTATGGCTACACCTTC; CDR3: CASSEDRGRDYGYTF
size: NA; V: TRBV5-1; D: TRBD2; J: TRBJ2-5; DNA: TGCGCCAGCAGGCCCGGGACTACCCAAGAGACCCAGTACTTC; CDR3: CASRPGTTQETQYF
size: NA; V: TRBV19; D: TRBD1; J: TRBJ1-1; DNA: TGTGCCAGTAGTCTAGGGGGCGCGGACACTGAAGCTTTCTTT; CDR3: CASSLGGADTEAFF
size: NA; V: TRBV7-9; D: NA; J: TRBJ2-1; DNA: TGTGCCAGCAGCTTACGCAGGTTCCACTCCTACAATGAGCAGTTCTTC; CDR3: CASSLRRFHSYNEQFF
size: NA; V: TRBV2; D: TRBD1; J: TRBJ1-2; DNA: TGTGCCAGCCAGGGGGACGGTTATGGCTACACCTTC; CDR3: CASQGDGYGYTF
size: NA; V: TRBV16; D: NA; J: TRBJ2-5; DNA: TGTGCCAGCAGCCAATCACGTACTTCCCAAGAGACCCAGTACTTC; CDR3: CASSQSRTSQETQYF
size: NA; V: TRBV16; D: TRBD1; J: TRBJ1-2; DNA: TGTGCCAGCAGCCCTCTCCGGGGACAGGGCTTAAGCTATGGCTACACCTTC; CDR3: CASSPLRGQGLSYGYTF
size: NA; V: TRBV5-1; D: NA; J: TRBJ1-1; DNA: TGCGCCAGCAGCCCCCAGGCAATGAACACTGAAGCTTTCTTT; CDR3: CASSPQAMNTEAFF
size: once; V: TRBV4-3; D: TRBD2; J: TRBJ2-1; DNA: TGCGCCAGCAGCCCCTTAGCGGGGGATCCTAATGAGCAGTTCTTC; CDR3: CASSPLAGDPNEQFF
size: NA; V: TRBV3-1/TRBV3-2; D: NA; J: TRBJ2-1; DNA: TGTGCCAGCAGCCCTACTAGCACCTCCTACAATGAGCAGTTCTTC; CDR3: CASSPTSTSYNEQFF
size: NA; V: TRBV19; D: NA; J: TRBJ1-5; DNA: TGTGCCAGTAGTGGGGCCGGCCAGACGTTCCAGCCCCAGCATTTT; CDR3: CASSGAGQTFQPQHF
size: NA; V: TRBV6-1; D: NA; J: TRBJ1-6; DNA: TGTGCCAGCAGTGAATTCTTTTGGGACAAGAATTCACCCCTCCACTTT; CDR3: CASSEFFWDKNSPLHF
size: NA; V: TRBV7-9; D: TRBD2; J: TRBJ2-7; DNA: TGTGCCAGCAGCTTATACTGGAGCGGGGGGATCTCCTACGAGCAGTACTTC; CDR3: CASSLYWSGGISYEQYF
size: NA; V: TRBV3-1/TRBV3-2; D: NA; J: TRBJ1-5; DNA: TGTGCCAGCAGCCAAGAACTGGCGGGTCAGCCCCAGCATTTT; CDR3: CASSQELAGQPQHF
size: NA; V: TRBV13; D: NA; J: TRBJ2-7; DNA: TGTGCCAGCAGCGTCAGGGCGGCCTCCTACGAGCAGTACTTC; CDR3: CASSVRAASYEQYF
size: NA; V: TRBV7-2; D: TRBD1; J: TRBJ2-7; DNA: TGTGCCAGCAGCTCAAGACAGGGGCTCTACGAGCAGTACTTC; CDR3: CASSSRQGLYEQYF
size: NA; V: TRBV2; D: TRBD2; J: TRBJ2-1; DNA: TGTGCCAGCAGTGGGACTAGCCTCGGGATTGGTGAGCAGTTCTTC; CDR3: CASSGTSLGIGEQFF
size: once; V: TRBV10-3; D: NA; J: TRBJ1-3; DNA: TGTGCCATCAGTGGGAACGGGGGAGGAAACACCATATATTTT; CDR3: CAISGNGGGNTIYF
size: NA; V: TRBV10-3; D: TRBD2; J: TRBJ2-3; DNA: TGTGCCATCAGTCCAAACCTAGCGGGGGGAATCACAGATACGCAGTATTTT; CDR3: CAISPNLAGGITDTQYF
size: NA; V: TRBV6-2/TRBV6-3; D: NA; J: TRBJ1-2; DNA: TGTGCCAGCAGTTACGGTATCCCAGGACACCTCTATGGCTACACCTTC; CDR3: CASSYGIPGHLYGYTF
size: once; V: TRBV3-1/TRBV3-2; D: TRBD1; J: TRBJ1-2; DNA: TGTGCCAGCAGCCACGGACAGGGGGCCGCCTACACCTTC; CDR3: CASSHGQGAAYTF
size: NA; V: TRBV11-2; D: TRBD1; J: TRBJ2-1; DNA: TGTGCCAGCAGCTTCTCAGGGGGCAACTTTGGAAATGAGCAGTTCTTC; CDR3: CASSFSGGNFGNEQFF
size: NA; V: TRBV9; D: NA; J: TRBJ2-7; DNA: TGTGCCAGCAGCGTAGAAGGGGAAGCCTACGAGCAGTACTTC; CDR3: CASSVEGEAYEQYF
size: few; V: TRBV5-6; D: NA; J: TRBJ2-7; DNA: TGTGCCAGCAGCTTTATACAGAGCTACGAGCAGTACTTC; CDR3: CASSFIQSYEQYF
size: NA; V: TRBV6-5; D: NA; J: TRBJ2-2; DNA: TGTGCCAGCTCTATAGGCGGCTCTAACACCGGGGAGCTGTTTTTT; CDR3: CASSIGGSNTGELFF
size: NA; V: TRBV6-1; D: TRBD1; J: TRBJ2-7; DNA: TGTGCCAGCAGTGACCGAGACAGGGGCTCCTACGAGCAGTACTTC; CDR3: CASSDRDRGSYEQYF
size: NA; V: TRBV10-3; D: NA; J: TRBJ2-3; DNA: TGTGCCATAGCTGCTGAAGTGGGCGCTTCGAACACAGATACGCAGTATTTT; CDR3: CAIAAEVGASNTDTQYF
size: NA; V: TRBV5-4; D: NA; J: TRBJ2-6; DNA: TGTGCCAGCAGCCCCTACAGCTCTGGGGCCAACGTCCTGACTTTC; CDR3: CASSPYSSGANVLTF
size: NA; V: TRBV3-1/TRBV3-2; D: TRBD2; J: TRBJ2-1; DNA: TGTGCCAGCAGCCAAGCCCCGACTAGCGGGGGGGCCAGGGAGCAGTTCTTC; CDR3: CASSQAPTSGGAREQFF